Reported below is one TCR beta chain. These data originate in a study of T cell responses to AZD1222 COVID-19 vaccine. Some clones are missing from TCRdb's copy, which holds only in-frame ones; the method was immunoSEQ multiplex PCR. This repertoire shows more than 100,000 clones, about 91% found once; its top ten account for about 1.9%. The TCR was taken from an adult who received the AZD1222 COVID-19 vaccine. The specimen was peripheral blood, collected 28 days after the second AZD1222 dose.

CDR3 residues: CASSGQSNTEAFF. The CDR3 DNA follows: TGTGCCAGCAGCGGACAGTCAAACACTGAAGCTTTCTTT. V and J are TRBV7-2 and TRBJ1-1; tentatively, D is TRBD1 (6 bases). Looked up from germline, CDR1 is SGHTA and CDR2 is FQGNSA. This CDR3 has 13 residues. V lost 5 bases and J lost 2, with 9 bases in between. The full variable domain, with the rest looked up from reference TRBV7-2 and TRBJ1-1, is GAGVSQSPSNKVTEKGKDVELRCDPISGHTALYWYRQSLGQGLEFLIYFQGNSAPDKSGLPSDRFSAERTGGSVSTLTIQRTQQEDSAVYLCASSGQSNTEAFFGQGTRLTVV.